This T cell receptor beta chain came from a study of CD8 T cells in Susac syndrome. This CDR3 has 16 residues. V lost 3 bases to trimming and J lost 8 bases; unmatched junction nucleotides: 10. CDR1 is SGHRS and CDR2 is YFSETQ in the germline V gene. TCR beta was sequenced from blood CD8+ and CD4+ T cells. RNA in amounts of roughly 0.5 to 1 ug was reverse transcribed with random hexamers. Coverage of TCR beta CDR3 amplification by immunoSEQ multiplex PCR extended to 54 Vbeta and 13 Jbeta. TCRdb used MiXCR to reprocess the immunoSEQ multiplex PCR reads, holding one entry per CDR3 protein. Here the sample spans about 100,000 distinct CDR3 sequences, 95% being singletons.

The sample was CD8+ T cells from PBMCs. The V and J genes are TRBV5-1 and TRBJ2-1; 11 nucleotides align to TRBD2. The TCR was taken from a human donor with Susac syndrome. CDR3 protein: CASSSTTSGSIDEQFF. The CDR3 DNA reads as TGCGCCAGCAGCTCAACAACTAGCGGGAGTATCGATGAGCAGTTCTTC.